This is a list of T cell receptor beta chains from one sample in a study of beta chain features in type 1 diabetes. Using immunoSEQ multiplex PCR, the repertoire was profiled, and TCRdb retains in-frame clones only, with some absent. The repertoire holds about 360,000 clones, with over 9.5% as singletons. The sequenced sample was naive CD4+ T cells from blood. The receptors come from a man younger than 30 in good health. The CDR3 runs from the conserved cysteine through the conserved F or W. The D gene is left open where the match is weak. Where a row states a size, it is once, few, many or the class of an expanded clone; other rows omit it.

clone size	D gene	V gene	J gene	CDR3 protein	CDR3 DNA
few	TRBD1	TRBV28	TRBJ2-3	CASGSGTASTDTQYF	TGTGCCAGCGGCTCCGGGACAGCCAGCACAGATACGCAGTATTTT
few	NA	TRBV6-6	TRBJ2-7	CATRRSSYEQYF	TGTGCCACCCGTCGGAGCTCCTACGAGCAGTACTTC
few	NA	TRBV11-1	TRBJ2-2	CASSLSGRADGELFF	TGTGCCAGCAGCTTATCCGGCAGGGCGGACGGGGAGCTGTTTTTT
NA	NA	TRBV19	TRBJ2-6	CASSIRSGANVLTF	TGTGCCAGTAGTATACGCTCTGGGGCCAACGTCCTGACTTTC
few	NA	TRBV7-9	TRBJ2-1	CASARMREQFF	TGTGCCAGCGCCAGAATGAGGGAGCAGTTCTTC
few	NA	TRBV7-2	TRBJ2-7	CASSLVVRTYEQYF	TGTGCCAGCAGCTTAGTCGTCAGAACCTACGAGCAGTACTTC
NA	NA	TRBV7-3	TRBJ2-1	CASSSRASSYNEQFF	TGTGCCAGCAGCTCTAGAGCGAGCTCCTACAATGAGCAGTTCTTC
NA	NA	TRBV5-1	TRBJ2-3	CASSRGDSTDTQYF	TGCGCCAGCAGCCGGGGAGATAGCACAGATACGCAGTATTTT
few	TRBD1	TRBV15	TRBJ1-6	CATRQWRTGGSYNSPLHF	TGTGCCACCCGCCAGTGGAGGACAGGGGGCTCCTATAATTCACCCCTCCACTTT
NA	NA	TRBV5-8	TRBJ1-4	CATTGGKGEKLFF	TGTGCCACAACCGGGGGGAAAGGAGAAAAACTGTTTTTT
many	NA	TRBV7-2	TRBJ1-4	CASSFVRTTAKLFF	TGTGCCAGCAGCTTCGTGAGGACAACGGCAAAACTGTTTTTT
NA	TRBD2	TRBV7-3	TRBJ2-1	CASSLIAGGPMNEQFF	TGTGCCAGCAGCTTGATAGCGGGAGGGCCGATGAATGAGCAGTTCTTC
NA	NA	TRBV19	TRBJ1-5	CASSMTQGYSNQPQHF	TGTGCCAGTAGTATGACACAGGGATATAGCAATCAGCCCCAGCATTTT
NA	NA	TRBV28	TRBJ1-5	CASKRGGYQPQHF	TGTGCCAGCAAAAGGGGGGGGTATCAGCCCCAGCATTTT
few	TRBD1	TRBV7-3	TRBJ2-1	CASSSDRGVHNEQFF	TGTGCCAGCAGCTCCGACAGGGGTGTACACAATGAGCAGTTCTTC
few	NA	TRBV18	TRBJ1-2	CASSPAGQEGYTF	TGTGCCAGCTCACCAGCAGGGCAAGAAGGCTACACCTTC
NA	NA	TRBV30	TRBJ1-1	CAWDVAGNTEAFF	TGTGCCTGGGATGTGGCGGGGAACACTGAAGCTTTCTTT
few	TRBD2	TRBV5-4	TRBJ2-1	CASTQNTSAYNEQFF	TGTGCCAGCACCCAGAACACTAGCGCCTACAATGAGCAGTTCTTC
NA	NA	TRBV15	TRBJ2-5	CATSRVGQGQETQYF	TGTGCCACCAGCAGAGTTGGGCAGGGTCAAGAGACCCAGTACTTC
NA	TRBD1	TRBV5-1	TRBJ2-1	CASSQGQGTYNEQFF	TGCGCCAGCAGCCAGGGACAGGGGACCTACAATGAGCAGTTCTTC
NA	TRBD1	TRBV19	TRBJ1-1	CASSTRQGTVEAFF	TGTGCCAGTAGTACCCGACAGGGGACGGTTGAAGCTTTCTTT
few	NA	TRBV18	TRBJ2-7	CASSPPATRSGEQYF	TGTGCCAGCTCACCACCGGCGACCCGTTCAGGCGAGCAGTACTTC
few	TRBD1	TRBV4-3	TRBJ2-1	CASSQDPGQASYNEQFF	TGCGCCAGCAGCCAAGATCCGGGACAGGCCTCCTACAATGAGCAGTTCTTC
few	TRBD1	TRBV7-9	TRBJ2-6	CASSSPGQGSLSGANVLTF	TGTGCCAGCAGCTCACCGGGACAGGGGTCTCTCTCTGGGGCCAACGTCCTGACTTTC
NA	NA	TRBV7-9	TRBJ1-1	CASSTQGNTEAFF	TGTGCCAGCAGCACCCAGGGAAACACTGAAGCTTTCTTT
NA	TRBD1	TRBV7-6	TRBJ1-1	CASSTTGGVTEAFF	TGTGCCAGCAGCACGACAGGGGGCGTCACTGAAGCTTTCTTT
NA	TRBD2	TRBV18	TRBJ2-7	CASSPPAGGLEEQYF	TGTGCCAGCTCACCACCGGCGGGGGGGCTCGAAGAGCAGTACTTC
NA	NA	TRBV7-9	TRBJ2-3	CASSLWGGADTQYF	TGTGCCAGCAGCTTATGGGGCGGGGCAGATACGCAGTATTTT
few	TRBD1	TRBV27	TRBJ1-2	CASSLTGAGGYTF	TGTGCCAGCAGTTTAACAGGGGCGGGTGGCTACACCTTC
few	TRBD2	TRBV30	TRBJ2-3	CAWSRLAGDQGTQYF	TGTGCCTGGAGTCGACTAGCGGGGGATCAAGGTACGCAGTATTTT
NA	TRBD1	TRBV28	TRBJ2-7	CASRSSGTGSREQYF	TGTGCCAGCAGGTCATCCGGGACAGGGTCTCGGGAGCAGTACTTC
NA	TRBD2	TRBV7-2	TRBJ2-5	CASSPRSGGWETQYF	TGTGCCAGCAGTCCCCGTAGCGGGGGGTGGGAGACCCAGTACTTC
NA	NA	TRBV19	TRBJ2-3	CASSIVTSGPDTQYF	TGTGCCAGTAGTATAGTAACTAGTGGTCCAGATACGCAGTATTTT
NA	NA	TRBV14	TRBJ2-3	CASSRRIDLRGTDTQYF	TGTGCCAGCAGCCGTAGAATAGACCTGCGAGGGACAGATACGCAGTATTTT
NA	NA	TRBV6-6	TRBJ2-1	CASIRGSYNEQFF	TGTGCCAGCATCCGGGGATCCTACAATGAGCAGTTCTTC
few	NA	TRBV5-5	TRBJ1-1	CASSLQAGYTEAFF	TGTGCCAGCAGTCTTCAAGCCGGGTACACTGAAGCTTTCTTT
few	TRBD1	TRBV7-2	TRBJ2-7	CASSQGDSSSYEQYF	TGTGCCAGCAGCCAGGGGGACAGCAGTTCCTACGAGCAGTACTTC
few	TRBD2	TRBV2	TRBJ2-7	CASTKRAGGAYEQYF	TGTGCCAGCACCAAACGAGCGGGGGGCGCCTACGAGCAGTACTTC
few	NA	TRBV7-3	TRBJ2-7	CASSSLAVGQYF	TGTGCCAGCAGCTCTCTAGCAGTCGGGCAGTACTTC
few	TRBD1	TRBV27	TRBJ1-2	CASSRWGQGSYGYTF	TGTGCCAGCAGTCGCTGGGGACAGGGATCTTATGGCTACACCTTC
NA	TRBD1	TRBV7-3	TRBJ1-2	CASSSVDRVYGYTF	TGTGCCAGCAGCTCCGTAGACAGGGTATACGGCTACACCTTC
few	TRBD2	TRBV11-2	TRBJ2-1	CASSVTGTRYNEQFF	TGTGCCAGCAGCGTTACCGGGACTAGATACAATGAGCAGTTCTTC
few	NA	TRBV18	TRBJ1-2	CASSPRYSVGYTF	TGTGCCAGCTCACCACGGTACAGTGTGGGCTACACCTTC
few	TRBD1	TRBV29-1	TRBJ1-1	CSVETGENTEAFF	TGCAGCGTCGAGACAGGGGAGAACACTGAAGCTTTCTTT
NA	NA	TRBV11-2	TRBJ2-1	CASSPPLRGVNEQFF	TGTGCCAGCAGTCCCCCGTTGCGGGGAGTGAATGAGCAGTTCTTC
few	NA	TRBV28	TRBJ1-2	CASSLRQASGYTF	TGTGCCAGCAGTTTACGCCAGGCGAGTGGCTACACCTTC
few	NA	TRBV19	TRBJ2-3	CASTMGPSTDTQYF	TGTGCCAGTACCATGGGGCCTAGCACAGATACGCAGTATTTT
few	NA	TRBV7-2	TRBJ2-7	CASSSGQTYEQYF	TGTGCCAGCAGCAGCGGGCAAACCTACGAGCAGTACTTC
NA	TRBD2	TRBV14	TRBJ2-1	CASSQDLAGGYNEQFF	TGTGCCAGCAGCCAAGATCTAGCGGGGGGATACAATGAGCAGTTCTTC
NA	NA	TRBV28	TRBJ2-2	CASSLTWGVNTGELFF	TGTGCCAGCAGTTTGACCTGGGGGGTGAACACCGGGGAGCTGTTTTTT
NA	TRBD2	TRBV9	TRBJ2-6	CASRAGREGNSGANVLTF	TGTGCCAGCAGGGCCGGGCGGGAGGGAAACTCTGGGGCCAACGTCCTGACTTTC
few	TRBD1	TRBV5-6	TRBJ2-4	CASSRDRDAIQYF	TGTGCCAGCAGCCGGGACAGGGATGCCATTCAGTACTTC
many	TRBD1	TRBV4-3	TRBJ2-6	CASSQQTGAGANVLTF	TGCGCCAGCAGCCAACAAACAGGGGCTGGGGCCAACGTCCTGACTTTC
NA	NA	TRBV7-8	TRBJ2-7	CASSPDRMKLYEQYF	TGTGCCAGCAGCCCGGACAGAATGAAACTATACGAGCAGTACTTC
few	NA	TRBV21-1	TRBJ2-3	CASLSKRSPENTQYF	TGTGCCAGCTTGAGTAAGCGGAGCCCAGAAAATACGCAGTATTTT